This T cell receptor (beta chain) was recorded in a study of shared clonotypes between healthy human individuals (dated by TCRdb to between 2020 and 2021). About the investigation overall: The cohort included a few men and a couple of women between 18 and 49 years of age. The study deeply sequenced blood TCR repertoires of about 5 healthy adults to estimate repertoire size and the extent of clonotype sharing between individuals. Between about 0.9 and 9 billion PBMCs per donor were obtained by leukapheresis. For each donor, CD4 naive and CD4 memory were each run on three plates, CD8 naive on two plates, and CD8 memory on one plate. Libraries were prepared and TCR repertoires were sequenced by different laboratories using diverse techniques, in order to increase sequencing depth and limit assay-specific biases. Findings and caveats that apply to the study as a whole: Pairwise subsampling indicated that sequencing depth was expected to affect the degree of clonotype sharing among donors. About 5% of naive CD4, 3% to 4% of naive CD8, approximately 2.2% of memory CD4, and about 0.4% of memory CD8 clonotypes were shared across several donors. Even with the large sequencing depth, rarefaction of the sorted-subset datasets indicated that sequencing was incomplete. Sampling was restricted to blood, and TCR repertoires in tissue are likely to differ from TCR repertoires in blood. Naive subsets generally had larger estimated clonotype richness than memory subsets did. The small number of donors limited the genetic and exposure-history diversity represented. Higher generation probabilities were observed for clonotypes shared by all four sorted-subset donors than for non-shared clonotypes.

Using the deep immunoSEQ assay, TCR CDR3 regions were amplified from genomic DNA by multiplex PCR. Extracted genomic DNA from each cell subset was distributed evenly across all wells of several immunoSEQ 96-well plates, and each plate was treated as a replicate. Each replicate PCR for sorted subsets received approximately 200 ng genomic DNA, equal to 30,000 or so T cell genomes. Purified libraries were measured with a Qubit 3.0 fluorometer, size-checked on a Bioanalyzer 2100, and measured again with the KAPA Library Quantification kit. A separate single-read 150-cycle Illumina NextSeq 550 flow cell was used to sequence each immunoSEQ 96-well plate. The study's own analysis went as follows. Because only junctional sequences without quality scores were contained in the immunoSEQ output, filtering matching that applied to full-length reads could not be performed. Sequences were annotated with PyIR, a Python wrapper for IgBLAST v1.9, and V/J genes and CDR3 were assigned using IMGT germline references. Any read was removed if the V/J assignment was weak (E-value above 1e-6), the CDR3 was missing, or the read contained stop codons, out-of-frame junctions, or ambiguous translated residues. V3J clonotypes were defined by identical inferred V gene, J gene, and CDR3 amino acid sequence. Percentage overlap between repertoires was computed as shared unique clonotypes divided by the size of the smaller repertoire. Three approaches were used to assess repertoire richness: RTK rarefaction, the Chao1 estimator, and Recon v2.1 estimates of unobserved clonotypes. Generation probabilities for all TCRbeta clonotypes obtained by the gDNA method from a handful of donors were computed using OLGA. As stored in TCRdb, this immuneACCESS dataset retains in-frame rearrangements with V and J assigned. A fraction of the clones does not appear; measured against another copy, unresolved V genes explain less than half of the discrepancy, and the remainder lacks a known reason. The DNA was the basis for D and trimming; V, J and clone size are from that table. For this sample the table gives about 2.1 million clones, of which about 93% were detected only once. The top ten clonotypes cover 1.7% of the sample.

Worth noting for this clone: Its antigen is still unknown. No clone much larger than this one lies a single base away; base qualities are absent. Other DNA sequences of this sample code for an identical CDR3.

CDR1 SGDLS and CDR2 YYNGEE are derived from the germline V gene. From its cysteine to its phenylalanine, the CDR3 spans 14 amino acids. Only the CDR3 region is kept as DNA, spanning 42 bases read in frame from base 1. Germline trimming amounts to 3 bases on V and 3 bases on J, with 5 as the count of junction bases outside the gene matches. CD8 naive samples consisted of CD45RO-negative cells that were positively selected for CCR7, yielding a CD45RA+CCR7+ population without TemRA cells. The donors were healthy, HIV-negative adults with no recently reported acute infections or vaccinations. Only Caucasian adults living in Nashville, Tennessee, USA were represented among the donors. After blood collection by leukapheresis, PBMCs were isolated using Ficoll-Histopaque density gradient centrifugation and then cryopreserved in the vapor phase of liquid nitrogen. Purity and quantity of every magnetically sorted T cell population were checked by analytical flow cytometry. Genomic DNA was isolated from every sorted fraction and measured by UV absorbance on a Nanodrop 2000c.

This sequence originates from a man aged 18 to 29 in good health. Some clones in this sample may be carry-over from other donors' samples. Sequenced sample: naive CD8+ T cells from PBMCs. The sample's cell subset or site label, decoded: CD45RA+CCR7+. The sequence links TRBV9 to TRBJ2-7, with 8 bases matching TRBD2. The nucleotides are TGTGCCAGCAGCGCGGGACTAGTCGGCTACGAGCAGTACTTC. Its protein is CASSAGLVGYEQYF.